The 27 T cell receptor beta chains presented below share a single source sample, sequenced in a study of cytomegalovirus exposure and HLA in healthy donors. PCR involved 60 Vbeta and 13 Jbeta primers. Method: immunoSEQ multiplex PCR; TCRdb's copy keeps in-frame clones and lacks some. The sample has about 300,000 clones, roughly 89% seen once. Sequencing was carried out using PBMCs. Receptor source: a man aged 35 to 55 in good health and CMV-seropositive.

This sequence joins TRBV6-5 and TRBJ1-5; 10 positions match TRBD1. The V segment lost 6 bases and the J segment 4 bases; nucleotides outside the gene matches: 6. The germline CDR1 and CDR2 sequences are MNHEY and SVGAGI. The CDR3 runs 15 residues. CDR3 in DNA: TGTGCCAGCAGCTCGACAGGGGGCTTGAATCAGCCCCAGCATTTT. This translates into CASSSTGGLNQPQHF.

This chain connects TRBV18 to TRBJ1-1, with no clear D. The CDR3 consists of 15 residues. Per the germline V gene, CDR1 is KGHSH and CDR2 is LQKENI. V lost 5 bases to trimming and J lost 6 bases, with 19 bases between them. Here the CDR3 DNA reads TGTGCCAGCTCATCTCCCCCAATCCCTAACCCTGAAGCTTTCTTT. Protein product: CASSSPPIPNPEAFF.

The chain combines TRBV9 with TRBJ1-1; 9 bases fit TRBD1. The CDR3 is made up of 14 amino acids. V lost 4 bases and J lost 7; bases outside the gene matches: 8. The germline V gene has CDR1 SGDLS and CDR2 YYNGEE. The DNA for the CDR3 is TGTGCCAGCAGCCCGCAGGGACAGGGTATTGAAGCTTTCTTT. It yields the protein CASSPQGQGIEAFF.

V is TRBV6-1 and J is TRBJ2-2, with D possibly TRBD1 on 5 matching bases. V shed 6 bases and J shed 6 bases, with 14 bases lying between them. This CDR3 has 14 residues. CDR1 is MNHNS, CDR2 SASEGT, per germline. The CDR3: CASRGLGGAGELFF. The CDR3, as DNA: TGTGCCAGCAGGGGGCTCGGTGGGGCCGGGGAGCTGTTTTTT.

The chain employs TRBV28 and TRBJ2-5, with a weak D call TRBD2 (5 bases). The length of the CDR3 is 14 residues. Germline V gives CDR1 MDHEN, CDR2 SYDVKM. V gave up 4 bases and J gave up 0 bases, with 9 bases separating them. CDR3: CASSSPGYQETQYF. The CDR3, as DNA: TGTGCCAGCAGTTCACCGGGGTACCAAGAGACCCAGTACTTC. Supplemented by reference TRBV28 and TRBJ2-5, the full variable domain reads DVKVTQSSRYLVKRTGEKVFLECVQDMDHENMFWYRQDPGLGLRLIYFSYDVKMKEKGDIPEGYSVSREKKERFSLILESASTNQTSMYLCASSSPGYQETQYFGPGTRLLVL.

The rearrangement joins TRBV11-2 to TRBJ1-5; a weak D match, TRBD1 (6 bases). Trimming stripped 5 bases from V and 9 bases from J, with 17 bases between. Germline-derived CDR1 and CDR2 are SGHAT and FQNNGV. This CDR3 has 14 amino acids. Here the CDR3 reads CASSPGAPGWPQHF. DNA for the CDR3: TGTGCCAGCAGCCCAGGGGCTCCAGGGTGGCCCCAGCATTTT.

This chain links TRBV6-1 with TRBJ1-4; 9 nucleotides agree with TRBD1. The V and J ends lost 4 bases and 2 bases, in that order; junction bases with no gene match: 2. The CDR3 runs 15 residues. Germline V gene lookup returns CDR1 MNHNS and CDR2 SASEGT. This CDR3 reads CASSGTGATNEKLFF. CDR3 sequence (DNA): TGTGCCAGCAGTGGGACAGGGGCGACTAATGAAAAACTGTTTTTT.

DNA of the CDR3: TGTGCCAGCAGCTTACAAAGCGGGCGGGAGCAGTTCTTC. This codes for CASSLQSGREQFF. The V gene is TRBV7-8, the J gene TRBJ2-1; D may be TRBD2 (6 bases). CDR1 is SGHVS and CDR2 is FQNEAQ in the germline V gene. V lost 2 bases to trimming and J lost 10 bases, with 12 bases between them. This CDR3 comprises 13 residues.

The rearrangement links TRBV5-4 to TRBJ2-7; D possibly corresponds to TRBD2 (6 bases). Germline CDR1 is SGHNT and CDR2 is YYREEE (reference sequence). This CDR3 contains 14 residues. V lost 5 bases, J lost 0 bases, and 12 bases lay in between. This CDR3 is CASSRTGSSYEQYF. Written as DNA, the CDR3 is TGTGCCAGCAGTCGGACCGGGAGCTCCTACGAGCAGTACTTC.

The rearrangement uses TRBV11-2 and TRBJ2-7, with 7 bases that match TRBD1. CDR1 and CDR2 (germline): SGHAT, FQNNGV. The length of the CDR3 is 15 residues. V was pared by 4 bases and J by 5 bases, with 11 bases of the junction left unmatched. The CDR3 sequence is CASSYPRTGSDEQYF. In nucleotides, the CDR3 is TGTGCCAGCAGCTACCCTCGGACAGGCTCAGACGAGCAGTACTTC.

This clone appeared a few times. The CDR3 DNA sequence: TGTGCCAGCAGTCTGGGACTAGTCACAGATACGCAGTATTTT. The encoded protein is CASSLGLVTDTQYF. The chain links TRBV28 to TRBJ2-3; 8 nucleotides align to TRBD2. The CDR3 consists of 14 residues. Germline V lookup: CDR1 MDHEN, CDR2 SYDVKM. The V and J ends lost 5 bases and 2 bases, in that order; junction bases with no gene match: 3.

The V call is TRBV27, the J call TRBJ2-7; a possible D gene is TRBD2 (6 bases). Germline V gene sequence: CDR1 MNHEY, CDR2 SMNVEV (reference sequence). V lost 5 bases, J lost 7 bases, and 18 bases lay in between. CDR3 length equals 14 residues. In nucleotides, the CDR3 is TGTGCCAGCAGTGCCGCGGGACTCCTTGAGGAGCAGTACTTC. Translated, it gives CASSAAGLLEEQYF.

The chain combines TRBV9 with TRBJ2-1; 9 bases match TRBD2. Germline V lookup: CDR1 SGDLS, CDR2 YYNGEE. The CDR3 totals 14 residues. Germline trimming cut 0 bases from V and 8 bases from J; bases unmatched to any gene: 3. CDR3 in DNA: TGTGCCAGCAGCGTAGCACTAGCGGGCGATGAGCAGTTCTTC. Protein product: CASSVALAGDEQFF.

The rearrangement links TRBV29-1 to TRBJ2-6; D is unclear. The germline V gene encodes CDR1 SQVTM and CDR2 ANQGSEA. The CDR3 totals 12 residues. Trimming cost V 8 bases and J 12 bases, with 17 bases left between them. The CDR3 reads CSSVQTNGVLTF. CDR3 bases: TGCAGCTCGGTACAGACAAATGGCGTCCTGACTTTC.

The rearrangement joins TRBV7-6 to TRBJ1-3, with D perhaps TRBD1 (5 bases). Trimming took off 5 bases at V and 4 bases at J, with 12 bases between the two ends. This CDR3 contains 14 residues. CDR1 and CDR2 (germline): SGHVS, FNYEAQ. The CDR3 DNA reads as TGTGCCAGCAGCCCTACCGGGGGAGGAAACACCATATATTTT. Amino acids: CASSPTGGGNTIYF. The entire variable domain, with the rest obtained from reference TRBV7-6 and TRBJ1-3, is as follows: GAGVSQSPRYKVTKRGQDVALRCDPISGHVSLYWYRQALGQGPEFLTYFNYEAQQDKSGLPNDRFSAERPEGSISTLTIQRTEQRDSAMYRCASSPTGGGNTIYFGEGSWLTVV.

The chain couples TRBV10-1 to TRBJ1-2, with TRBD1 matching over 9 bases. Germline V gene data show CDR1 as WNHNN and CDR2 as SYGVQD (reference sequence). V gave up 9 bases and J gave up 2 bases; unmatched junction bases: 19. CDR3 length equals 18 residues. The CDR3 DNA reads as TGCGCCAGGCCACTACCCCCGGGACAGGGAGATTTGAACTATGGCTACACCTTC. It yields the protein CARPLPPGQGDLNYGYTF.

This clone turned up a few times. This rearrangement joins TRBV5-6 to TRBJ1-1; the D is unclear. The CDR3 extends over 13 amino acids. Germline assignment: CDR1 SGHDT and CDR2 YYEEEE. V lost 0 bases to trimming and J lost 3 bases, with 6 bases between them. This chain's CDR3 is CASSLVRDTEAFF. CDR3 nucleotides: TGTGCCAGCAGCTTGGTTCGCGACACTGAAGCTTTCTTT.

The J gene is TRBJ1-2, the V gene TRBV27, with no clear D. The CDR3 loop spans 16 amino acids. V was trimmed by 0 bases and J by 4 bases, leaving 15 bases between them. Germline CDR1 MNHEY, CDR2 SMNVEV (reference sequence). CDR3 amino acids: CASSLSGGSTFYGYTF. For the CDR3, the DNA is TGTGCCAGCAGTTTATCAGGCGGGTCGACCTTCTATGGCTACACCTTC.

V gene TRBV6-1 combines with J gene TRBJ1-5; 9 bases match TRBD1. From germline, CDR1 is MNHNS and CDR2 SASEGT. V was pared by 2 bases and J by 0 bases, with 5 bases of the junction left unmatched. The CDR3 is made up of 17 amino acids. The CDR3 sequence: CASSENRGPYSNQPQHF. The CDR3 nucleotides read TGTGCCAGCAGTGAAAACAGGGGGCCGTATAGCAATCAGCCCCAGCATTTT.

The chain employs TRBV18 and TRBJ2-7; TRBD2 is a possible D gene (5 bases). Deletions cut 3 bases from V and 3 bases from J, with 12 bases between. The V gene's germline CDR1 is KGHSH and CDR2 LQKENI. The CDR3 runs 14 residues. The CDR3 DNA sequence: TGTGCCAGCTCACCGAGCAACGGGAACTACGAGCAGTACTTC. Amino acid sequence: CASSPSNGNYEQYF.

This clone was counted only a few times. Here the CDR3 DNA reads TGTGCCAGCAGCGGCCGGGATGATTACACTGAAGCTTTCTTT. Its protein product is CASSGRDDYTEAFF. The chain carries TRBV4-2 and TRBJ1-1; D unresolved. CDR1 and CDR2 from the germline V gene are LGHNA and YNFKEQ. Trimming stripped 5 bases from V and 3 bases from J, with 13 bases between. The CDR3 is made up of 14 amino acids.

This chain links TRBV19 with TRBJ2-7, with TRBD1 as a possible D gene (5 bases). The CDR3 has 14 amino acids. Per germline, CDR1 LNHDA and CDR2 SQIVND (reference sequence). The V and J ends lost 9 bases and 4 bases respectively, with 19 bases between them. CDR3 amino acids: CASKDQGSGYEQYF. The DNA for the CDR3 is TGTGCCAGCAAAGACCAGGGTTCCGGATACGAGCAGTACTTC.

This clone was counted a few times. The gene calls are TRBV5-4 and TRBJ1-1; 10 bases agree with TRBD1. The CDR3 has 14 amino acids. Germline CDR1 reads SGHNT; CDR2 reads YYREEE (reference sequence). The trim removed 5 bases at V and 3 bases at J, leaving 4 bases unmatched. The DNA of the CDR3 is TGTGCCAGCAGTAAGGACAGGGGGGACACTGAAGCTTTCTTT. Translation gives CASSKDRGDTEAFF.

The chain is built from TRBV18 and TRBJ1-3; the D gene is possibly TRBD1 (6 bases). Germline CDR1 reads KGHSH; CDR2 reads LQKENI. The CDR3 is made up of 16 amino acids. Deletions cut 3 bases from V and 0 bases from J, with 12 bases between. The CDR3 bases are TGTGCCAGCTCACCTGACGGACAGCCCTCTGGAAACACCATATATTTT. Translated: CASSPDGQPSGNTIYF.

CDR3 bases: TGTGCCAGCAGCGTACGGGGGGGGGCCCGGGGAGAGCAGTACTTC. It yields the protein CASSVRGGARGEQYF. The chain links TRBV9 to TRBJ2-7; 8 bases fit TRBD2. V was pared by 1 base and J by 7 bases, with 10 bases of the junction left unmatched. The germline V gene encodes CDR1 SGDLS and CDR2 YYNGEE. The CDR3 extends over 15 amino acids.

The rearrangement links TRBV7-2 to TRBJ1-1; D might be TRBD1 (5 bases). Looked up from germline, CDR1 is SGHTA and CDR2 is FQGNSA. The CDR3 length is 12 residues. V was pared by 1 base and J by 8 bases, with 8 bases between. This CDR3 is CASSLEWTEAFF. As DNA, the CDR3 is TGTGCCAGCAGCTTAGAATGGACAGAAGCTTTCTTT.

The V and J genes are TRBV28 and TRBJ2-5, with 7 positions matching TRBD2. Trimming at V came to 3 bases and at J to 5 bases, leaving 15 bases not matched to a gene. Per germline, CDR1 MDHEN and CDR2 SYDVKM. The CDR3 runs to 17 residues. The DNA for the CDR3 is TGTGCCAGCAGTTTCTATGGGATGGGGAGGGCCGAGGAGACCCAGTACTTC. Translating it yields CASSFYGMGRAEETQYF.